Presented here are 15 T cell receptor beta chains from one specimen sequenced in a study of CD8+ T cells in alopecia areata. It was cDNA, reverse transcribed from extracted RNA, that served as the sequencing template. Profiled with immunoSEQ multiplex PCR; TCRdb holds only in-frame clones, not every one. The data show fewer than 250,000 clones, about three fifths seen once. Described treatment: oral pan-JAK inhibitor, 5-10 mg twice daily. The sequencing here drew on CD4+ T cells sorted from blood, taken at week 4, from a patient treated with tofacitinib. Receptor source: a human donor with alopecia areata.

CDR3 bases: TGTGCCAGCAGCTTAGGTCTAGCGGGGGCGGGTGGCGAGACCCAGTACTTC. This sequence encodes CASSLGLAGAGGETQYF. This chain links TRBV7-2 with TRBJ2-5; 10 bases are a match to TRBD2. This CDR3 contains 17 residues. V lost 1 base and J lost 5; bases outside the gene matches: 10. CDR1 and CDR2 (germline): SGHTA, FQGNSA.

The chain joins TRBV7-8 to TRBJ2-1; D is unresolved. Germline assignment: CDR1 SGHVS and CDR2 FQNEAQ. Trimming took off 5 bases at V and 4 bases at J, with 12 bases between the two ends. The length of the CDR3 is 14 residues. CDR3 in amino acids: CASSPMTRYNEQFF. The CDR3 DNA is TGTGCCAGCAGCCCGATGACACGGTACAATGAGCAGTTCTTC.

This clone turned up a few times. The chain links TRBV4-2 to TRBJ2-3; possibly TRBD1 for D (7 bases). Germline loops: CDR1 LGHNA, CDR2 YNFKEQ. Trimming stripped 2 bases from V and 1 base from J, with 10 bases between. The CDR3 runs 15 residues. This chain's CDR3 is CASSQWRGRTDTQYF. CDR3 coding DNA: TGTGCCAGCAGCCAATGGAGGGGGCGCACAGATACGCAGTATTTT.

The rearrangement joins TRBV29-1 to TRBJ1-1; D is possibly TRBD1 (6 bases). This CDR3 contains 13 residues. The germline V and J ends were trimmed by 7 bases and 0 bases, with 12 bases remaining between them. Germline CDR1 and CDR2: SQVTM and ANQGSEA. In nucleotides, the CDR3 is TGCAGCGGGACTCGGGGGCTGAACACTGAAGCTTTCTTT. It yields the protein CSGTRGLNTEAFF.

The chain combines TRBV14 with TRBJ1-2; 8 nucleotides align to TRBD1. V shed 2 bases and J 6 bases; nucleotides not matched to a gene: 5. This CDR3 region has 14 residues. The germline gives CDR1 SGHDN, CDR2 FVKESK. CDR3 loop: CASSQQQGGDGYTF. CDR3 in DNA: TGTGCCAGCAGCCAACAACAGGGGGGGGATGGCTACACCTTC.

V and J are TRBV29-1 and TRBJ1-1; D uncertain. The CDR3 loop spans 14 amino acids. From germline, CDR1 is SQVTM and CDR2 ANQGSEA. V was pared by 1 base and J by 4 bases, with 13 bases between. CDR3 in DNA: TGCAGCGTTGAAGTGGGGTCGATGGGCACTGAAGCTTTCTTT. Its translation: CSVEVGSMGTEAFF.

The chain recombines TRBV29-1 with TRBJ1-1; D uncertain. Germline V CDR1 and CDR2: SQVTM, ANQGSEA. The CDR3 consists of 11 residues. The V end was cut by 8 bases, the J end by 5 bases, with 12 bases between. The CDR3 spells CSSRLGTEAFF. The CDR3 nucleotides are TGCAGCTCCAGGCTGGGGACTGAAGCTTTCTTT.

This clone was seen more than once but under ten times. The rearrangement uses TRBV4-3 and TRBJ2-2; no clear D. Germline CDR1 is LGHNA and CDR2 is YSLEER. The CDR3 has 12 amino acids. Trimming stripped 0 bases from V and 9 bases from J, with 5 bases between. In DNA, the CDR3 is TGCGCCAGCAGCCAAGATCCGAGGGAGCTGTTTTTT. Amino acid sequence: CASSQDPRELFF.

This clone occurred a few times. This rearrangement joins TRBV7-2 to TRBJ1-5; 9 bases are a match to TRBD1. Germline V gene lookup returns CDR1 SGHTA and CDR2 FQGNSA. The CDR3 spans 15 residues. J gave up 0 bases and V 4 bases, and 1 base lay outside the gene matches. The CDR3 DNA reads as TGTGCCAGCAGCTGGACAGGGGATAGCAATCAGCCCCAGCATTTT. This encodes CASSWTGDSNQPQHF.

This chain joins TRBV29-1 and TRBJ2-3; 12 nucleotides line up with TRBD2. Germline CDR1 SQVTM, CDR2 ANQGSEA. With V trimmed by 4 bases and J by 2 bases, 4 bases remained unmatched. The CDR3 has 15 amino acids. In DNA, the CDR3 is TGCAGCGTTGTACTAGCGGGGGGCCCCACAGATACGCAGTATTTT. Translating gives CSVVLAGGPTDTQYF.

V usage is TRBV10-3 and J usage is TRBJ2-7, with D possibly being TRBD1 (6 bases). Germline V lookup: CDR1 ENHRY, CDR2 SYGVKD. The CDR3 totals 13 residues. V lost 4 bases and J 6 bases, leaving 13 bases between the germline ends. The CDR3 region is CAISGDTDGEQYF. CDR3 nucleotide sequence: TGTGCCATCAGTGGGGACACCGACGGCGAGCAGTACTTC.

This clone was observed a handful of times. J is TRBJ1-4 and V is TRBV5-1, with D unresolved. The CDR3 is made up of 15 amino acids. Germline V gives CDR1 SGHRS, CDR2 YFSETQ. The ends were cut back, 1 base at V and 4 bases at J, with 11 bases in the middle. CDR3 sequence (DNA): TGCGCCAGCAGCTTGAATTGGGAGGTTAATGAAAAACTGTTTTTT. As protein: CASSLNWEVNEKLFF.

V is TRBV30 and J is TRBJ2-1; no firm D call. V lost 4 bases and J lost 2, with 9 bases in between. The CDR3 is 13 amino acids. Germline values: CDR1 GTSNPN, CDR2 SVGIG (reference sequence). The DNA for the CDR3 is TGTGCCTGGAATCGAGGCCCCTACAATGAGCAGTTCTTC. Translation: CAWNRGPYNEQFF.

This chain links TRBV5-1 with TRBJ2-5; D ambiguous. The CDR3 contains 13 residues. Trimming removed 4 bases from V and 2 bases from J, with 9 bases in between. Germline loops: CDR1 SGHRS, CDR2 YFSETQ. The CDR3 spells CASSPTGQETQYF. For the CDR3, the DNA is TGCGCCAGCAGCCCGACTGGACAAGAGACCCAGTACTTC.

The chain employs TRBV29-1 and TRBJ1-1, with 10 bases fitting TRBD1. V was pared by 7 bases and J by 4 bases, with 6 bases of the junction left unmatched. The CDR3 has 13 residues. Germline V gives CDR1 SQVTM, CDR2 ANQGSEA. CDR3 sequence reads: CSGGQGVGTEAFF. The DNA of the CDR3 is TGCAGCGGTGGACAGGGGGTCGGCACTGAAGCTTTCTTT.